The 5 T cell receptor beta chains below were found in one sample sequenced in a study of response to subunit inactivated influenza vaccine. TCRdb fed the RT-PCR reads into MiXCR, producing one record per CDR3 protein. The sample shows around 580,000 distinct CDR3 sequences, 14% of them seen only once. The specimen comprised PBMCs from blood, sampled 12 days after vaccination. The receptors were sampled from a man between 45 and 60 years old who received an inactivated influenza vaccine.

This clonotype was counted between two and nine times. The chain uses TRBV18 and TRBJ2-1; D is possibly TRBD1 (7 bases). V lost 0 bases and J 4 bases, leaving 10 bases between the germline ends. Germline V gene lookup returns CDR1 KGHSH and CDR2 LQKENI. CDR3 length: 15 amino acids. As DNA, the CDR3 is TGTGCCAGCTCACCACCCCAGGGGGGATACAATGAGCAGTTCTTC. Translation gives CASSPPQGGYNEQFF.

DNA for the CDR3: TGCAGTGCCCATCATGGGGGCAATCAGCCCCAGCATTTT. Amino acids: CSAHHGGNQPQHF. The chain employs TRBV20-1 and TRBJ1-5; D uncertain. V was pared by 6 bases and J by 2 bases, with 11 bases between. Germline CDR1 and CDR2: DFQATT and SNEGSKA (reference sequence). The CDR3 is 13 residues long.

The chain is built from TRBV5-1 and TRBJ1-1, with D perhaps TRBD1 (5 bases). The CDR3 is made up of 15 amino acids. The V gene's germline CDR1 is SGHRS and CDR2 YFSETQ. V was clipped by 1 base and J by 2 bases, with 12 bases between them. The CDR3 sequence: CASSLSRDPNTEAFF. The DNA for the CDR3 is TGCGCCAGCAGCTTGTCCCGGGACCCCAACACTGAAGCTTTCTTT.

The V and J genes are TRBV3-1 and TRBJ1-4; D may be TRBD1 (6 bases). V lost 4 bases and J lost 8, with 20 bases in between. The germline V gene has CDR1 LGHDT and CDR2 YNNKEL (reference sequence). This CDR3 comprises 16 residues. CDR3 DNA: TGTGCCAGCAGCCCTGCGAGGGGGGGCGCGGGGGAAAAACTGTTTTTT. It yields the protein CASSPARGGAGEKLFF.

J is TRBJ2-5 and V is TRBV28; maybe TRBD2 (6 bases). The CDR3 contains 15 residues. The germline CDR1 and CDR2 sequences are MDHEN and SYDVKM. V lost 6 bases and J lost 4, with 18 bases in between. The CDR3 bases are TGTGCCAGCAGGAACTCTCGGGACTGGATAGAGACCCAGTACTTC. Translated: CASRNSRDWIETQYF.